Shown below are 6 T cell receptor beta chains from a single sample sequenced in a study of blood T cell repertoires in COVID-19. Measured with immunoSEQ multiplex PCR; TCRdb has only the in-frame clones, and not every one. The sample carries some 240,000 clones, over 60% recorded once. The sample comprised peripheral blood. The receptors were gathered from a woman aged 70-85 years with acute or convalescent COVID-19.

The V gene is TRBV6-1, the J gene TRBJ2-3; D gene ambiguous. CDR1 and CDR2 (germline): MNHNS, SASEGT. V was shortened by 3 bases and J by 5 bases, with 12 bases between the two germline ends. This CDR3 contains 14 residues. The CDR3: CASSELRALDTQYF. The DNA of the CDR3 is TGTGCCAGCAGTGAGCTTCGAGCCCTAGATACGCAGTATTTT.

The chain is built from TRBV9 and TRBJ1-1; no definite D call. The V end lost 0 bases, the J end lost 0 bases, and 6 bases lay between the germline ends. This CDR3 is built from 14 residues. CDR1 and CDR2 from the germline V gene are SGDLS and YYNGEE. The CDR3 spells CASSVAQMNTEAFF. For the CDR3, the DNA is TGTGCCAGCAGCGTAGCCCAGATGAACACTGAAGCTTTCTTT.

V gene TRBV9 combines with J gene TRBJ1-2, with 9 bases identical to TRBD1. Unmatched junction bases numbered 4, after V lost 4 bases and J lost 6 bases. In germline, CDR1 is SGDLS, CDR2 YYNGEE. The CDR3 is 13 amino acids. In DNA form, the CDR3 reads TGTGCCAGCAGCCGGACAGGGGACAATGGCTACACCTTC. This encodes CASSRTGDNGYTF.

This sequence joins TRBV5-1 and TRBJ1-2, with D perhaps TRBD1 (6 bases). V lost 4 bases and J lost 5, with 18 bases in between. The CDR3 consists of 15 residues. The germline gives CDR1 SGHRS, CDR2 YFSETQ. The CDR3 is CASSLWDTRSYGYTF. CDR3 DNA sequence: TGCGCCAGCAGCCTGTGGGACACCCGTTCATATGGCTACACCTTC. Based on the CDR3 plus reference TRBV5-1 and TRBJ1-2, the full variable domain is KAGVTQTPRYLIKTRGQQVTLSCSPISGHRSVSWYQQTPGQGLQFLFEYFSETQRNKGNFPGRFSGRQFSNSRSEMNVSTLELGDSALYLCASSLWDTRSYGYTFGSGTRLTVV.

This clone was picked up one time. The chain carries TRBV19 and TRBJ1-5; D is uncertain. Trimming stripped 3 bases from V and 0 bases from J, with 9 bases between. Germline CDR1 reads LNHDA; CDR2 reads SQIVND (reference sequence). This CDR3 has 15 residues. The CDR3 region is CASSILRYSNQPQHF. The CDR3 DNA reads TGTGCCAGTAGTATTCTACGGTATAGCAATCAGCCCCAGCATTTT.

V is TRBV13 and J is TRBJ1-1; D perhaps matches TRBD1 (6 bases). The CDR3 is 17 residues long. Trimming took 5 bases from V and 3 from J, leaving 22 bases between them. Germline V CDR1 and CDR2: PRHDT, FYEKMQ (reference sequence). The chain's CDR3 is CASSGGAVERRDTEAFF. CDR3 DNA sequence: TGTGCCAGCAGCGGGGGGGCAGTGGAACGGAGGGACACTGAAGCTTTCTTT. The whole variable domain, filled in from reference TRBV13 and TRBJ1-1, reads AAGVIQSPRHLIKEKRETATLKCYPIPRHDTVYWYQQGPGQDPQFLISFYEKMQSDKGSIPDRFSAQQFSDYHSELNMSSLELGDSALYFCASSGGAVERRDTEAFFGQGTRLTVV.